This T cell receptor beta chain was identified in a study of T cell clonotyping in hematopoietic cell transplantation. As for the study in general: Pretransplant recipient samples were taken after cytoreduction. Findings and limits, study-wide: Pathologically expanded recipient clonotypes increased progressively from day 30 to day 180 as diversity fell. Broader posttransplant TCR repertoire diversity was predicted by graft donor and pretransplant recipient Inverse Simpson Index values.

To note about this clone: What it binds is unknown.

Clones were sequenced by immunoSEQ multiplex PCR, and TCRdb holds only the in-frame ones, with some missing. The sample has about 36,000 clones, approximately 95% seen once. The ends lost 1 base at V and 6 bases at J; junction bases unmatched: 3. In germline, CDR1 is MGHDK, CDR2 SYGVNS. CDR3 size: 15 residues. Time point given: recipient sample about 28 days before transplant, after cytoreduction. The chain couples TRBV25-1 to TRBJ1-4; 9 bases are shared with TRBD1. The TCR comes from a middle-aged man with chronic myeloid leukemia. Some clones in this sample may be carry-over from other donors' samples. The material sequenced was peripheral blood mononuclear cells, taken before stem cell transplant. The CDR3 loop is CASSEWTGVDEKLFF. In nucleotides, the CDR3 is TGTGCCAGCAGTGAATGGACAGGGGTAGATGAAAAACTGTTTTTT.